These 24 T cell receptor beta chains came from one sample sequenced in a study of shared clonotypes between healthy human individuals. Sequencing used immunoSEQ multiplex PCR; TCRdb keeps in-frame clones, though not all of them. The repertoire holds over 800,000 clones, with 80% to 95% as singletons. Cells designated naive CD8 were CD45RO-negative and were positively selected for CCR7, with terminally differentiated effector memory CD45RA+ cells excluded. What was sequenced was naive CD8+ T cells sorted from blood. These receptors were collected from a man in his thirties or forties in good health.

This rearrangement joins TRBV6-6 to TRBJ1-2; the match to TRBD1 covers 9 bases. The CDR3 consists of 16 residues. The J segment lost 5 bases and the V segment lost 7 bases, leaving 14 bases of the junction unmatched. In germline, CDR1 is MNHNY, CDR2 SVGAGI (reference sequence). The CDR3 DNA reads as TGTGCCAGCAACCTATTCCGGGACAGGGCGGTTTATGGCTACACCTTC. This gives the protein CASNLFRDRAVYGYTF.

This rearrangement joins TRBV7-6 to TRBJ2-7, with D possibly TRBD2 on 7 matching bases. The V gene's germline CDR1 is SGHVS and CDR2 FNYEAQ. V was pared by 1 base and J by 2 bases, with 12 bases between. This CDR3 is 15 amino acids long. The CDR3 DNA reads as TGTGCCAGCAGCTTAGGGGAGGGGGGACCCTACGAGCAGTACTTC. It translates to CASSLGEGGPYEQYF.

The sample holds a few counts of this clone. This chain links TRBV28 with TRBJ2-1; a possible D gene is TRBD1 (5 bases). The V gene lost 3 bases and the J gene lost 0 bases, with 9 bases spanning the gap. Per germline, CDR1 MDHEN and CDR2 SYDVKM. This CDR3 spans 15 amino acids. The CDR3 coding sequence is TGTGCCAGCAGTTTGACCCAGGGCTCCTACAATGAGCAGTTCTTC. It is translated as CASSLTQGSYNEQFF.

The chain uses TRBV27 and TRBJ1-2; D call uncertain. The ends were cut back, 1 base at V and 4 bases at J, with 7 bases in the middle. The CDR3 extends over 13 amino acids. Looked up from germline, CDR1 is MNHEY and CDR2 is SMNVEV (reference sequence). CDR3 nucleotide sequence: TGTGCCAGCAGTTTATACATCTTCTATGGCTACACCTTC. As protein: CASSLYIFYGYTF.

The J gene is TRBJ2-7, the V gene TRBV7-9, with D perhaps TRBD1 (6 bases). The germline V gene encodes CDR1 SEHNR and CDR2 FQNEAQ (reference sequence). V was shortened by 6 bases and J by 2 bases, with 11 bases between the two germline ends. The CDR3 consists of 13 residues. Here the CDR3 DNA reads TGTGCCAGCAGGGACAGTCTAACCTACGAGCAGTACTTC. It yields the protein CASRDSLTYEQYF.

In DNA form, the CDR3 reads TGTGCCAGCAGTTCCCGAGGAGGCCCCATAAGGCCCCAGCATTTT. This translates into CASSSRGGPIRPQHF. The J gene is TRBJ1-5, the V gene TRBV27; D not resolved. CDR3 length: 15 residues. From germline, CDR1 is MNHEY and CDR2 SMNVEV (reference sequence). V lost 4 bases and J 9 bases, leaving 19 bases between the germline ends.

The chain links TRBV29-1 to TRBJ1-4, with a tentative D call TRBD1 (5 bases). With 0 bases removed from V and 5 bases from J, the gap between germline ends came to 16 bases. Germline V lookup: CDR1 SQVTM, CDR2 ANQGSEA. There are 16 residues in the CDR3. As DNA, the CDR3 is TGCAGCGTTGAAGATCGGGGGTTTAACACCAATGAAAAACTGTTTTTT. Its protein product is CSVEDRGFNTNEKLFF.

The V gene is TRBV9, the J gene TRBJ2-7; D gene ambiguous. Deletions cut 4 bases from V and 0 bases from J, with 14 bases between. This CDR3 contains 15 residues. CDR1 is SGDLS, CDR2 YYNGEE, per germline. For the CDR3, the DNA is TGTGCCAGCAGCCCCGTTCCGAGGAGCTCCTACGAGCAGTACTTC. This translates into CASSPVPRSSYEQYF.

The V call is TRBV29-1, the J call TRBJ2-3, with 7 bases that match TRBD2. Germline CDR1 reads SQVTM; CDR2 reads ANQGSEA. The CDR3 has 15 residues. V was clipped by 6 bases and J by 4 bases; unmatched bases: 13. The CDR3, as DNA: TGCAGCGTACTCAGCGGGGCTATGGCGGCAGATACGCAGTATTTT. Translated: CSVLSGAMAADTQYF.

V gene TRBV28 combines with J gene TRBJ2-7; 10 positions match TRBD2. CDR3 length: 15 residues. The junction had 4 bases not matched to a gene; V was cut back by 3 bases and J by 2 bases. From germline, CDR1 is MDHEN and CDR2 SYDVKM. CDR3 protein: CASSLEREGAYEQYF. In nucleotides, the CDR3 is TGTGCCAGCAGTTTGGAGCGGGAGGGCGCCTACGAGCAGTACTTC.

The chain uses TRBV29-1 and TRBJ2-7; either TRBD1 or TRBD2 may supply D (5 bases each). V lost 3 bases to trimming and J lost 0 bases, with 15 bases between them. CDR1 is SQVTM, CDR2 ANQGSEA, per germline. The CDR3 extends over 15 amino acids. CDR3 protein: CSVEGDGHNSYEQYF. DNA for the CDR3: TGCAGCGTTGAGGGGGACGGACACAACTCCTACGAGCAGTACTTC.

The chain uses TRBV29-1 and TRBJ1-2, with TRBD1 matching 8 bases. Germline assignment: CDR1 SQVTM and CDR2 ANQGSEA. This CDR3 spans 14 amino acids. Trimming removed 0 bases from V and 8 bases from J; junction bases left unmatched: 8. Here the CDR3 reads CSVEDRTGQAGYTF. The CDR3 bases are TGCAGCGTTGAAGATCGGACGGGACAGGCGGGCTACACCTTC.

V and J are TRBV7-9 and TRBJ2-7, with D possibly being TRBD1 (6 bases). Germline V gene lookup returns CDR1 SEHNR and CDR2 FQNEAQ (reference sequence). Trimming left V 4 bases short and J 2 bases short, with 21 bases between. This CDR3 spans 17 amino acids. CDR3 sequence: CASSSVPGQISPYEQYF. CDR3 bases: TGTGCCAGCAGCTCCGTTCCAGGACAGATCTCGCCCTACGAGCAGTACTTC. Looking up the rest from reference TRBV7-9 and TRBJ2-7 gives the full variable domain: DTGVSQNPRHKITKRGQNVTFRCDPISEHNRLYWYRQTLGQGPEFLTYFQNEAQLEKSRLLSDRFSAERPKGSFSTLEIQRTEQGDSAMYLCASSSVPGQISPYEQYFGPGTRLTVT.

CDR3 protein: CASSYQVDEQFF. The CDR3, as DNA: TGTGCCAGCAGCTACCAAGTCGATGAGCAGTTCTTC. The chain has TRBV7-9 and TRBJ2-1; no firm D call. The CDR3 loop spans 12 amino acids. Trimming stripped 4 bases from V and 8 bases from J, with 9 bases between. Germline assignment: CDR1 SEHNR and CDR2 FQNEAQ (reference sequence). The full variable domain, its missing parts supplied by reference TRBV7-9 and TRBJ2-1, is DTGVSQNPRHKITKRGQNVTFRCDPISEHNRLYWYRQTLGQGPEFLTYFQNEAQLEKSRLLSDRFSAERPKGSFSTLEIQRTEQGDSAMYLCASSYQVDEQFFGPGTRLTVL.

The rearrangement links TRBV7-8 to TRBJ2-7; 8 bases align to TRBD2. CDR3 length: 17 amino acids. The germline V gene has CDR1 SGHVS and CDR2 FQNEAQ. The trim removed 0 bases at V and 5 bases at J, leaving 12 bases unmatched. The CDR3 coding sequence is TGTGCCAGCAGCTTAGCCTCCGACGGAACTAGCGGCAACGAGCAGTACTTC. Translating gives CASSLASDGTSGNEQYF.

V usage is TRBV11-2 and J usage is TRBJ2-7; TRBD2 matches at 9 bases. In germline, CDR1 is SGHAT, CDR2 FQNNGV. This CDR3 has 18 amino acids. J lost 2 bases, V lost 1 base, and 12 bases had no gene match. CDR3 protein: CASSLGGRASGEPYEQYF. In DNA form, the CDR3 reads TGTGCCAGCAGCTTAGGGGGTAGGGCTAGCGGGGAACCCTACGAGCAGTACTTC.

DNA for the CDR3: TGTGCCAGCAGCTTTGGACAGGGCCTGGGCAATCAGCCCCAGCATTTT. Translating gives CASSFGQGLGNQPQHF. This rearrangement joins TRBV7-8 to TRBJ1-5; TRBD1 aligns across 8 bases. The CDR3 sequence is 16 residues long. Germline CDR1 reads SGHVS; CDR2 reads FQNEAQ. V shed 3 bases, J shed 2 bases, and the junction held 6 bases outside the gene matches. The whole variable domain, filled in from reference TRBV7-8 and TRBJ1-5, reads GAGVSQSPRYKVAKRGQDVALRCDPISGHVSLFWYQQALGQGPEFLTYFQNEAQLDKSGLPSDRFFAERPEGSVSTLKIQRTQQEDSAVYLCASSFGQGLGNQPQHFGDGTRLSIL.

The CDR3 protein is CSVGSRQGIYGYTF. CDR3 nucleotide sequence: TGCAGCGTTGGAAGTAGACAGGGGATATATGGCTACACCTTC. The chain combines TRBV29-1 with TRBJ1-2; 8 bases are shared with TRBD1. The CDR3 runs 14 residues. The J segment lost 5 bases and the V segment lost 4 bases, leaving 9 bases of the junction unmatched. Germline loops: CDR1 SQVTM, CDR2 ANQGSEA.

The chain joins TRBV9 to TRBJ1-2; no definite D call. The CDR3 is made up of 15 amino acids. Trimming pared 0 bases from V and 0 bases from J, leaving 9 bases between. Germline values: CDR1 SGDLS, CDR2 YYNGEE. Here the CDR3 reads CASSVEGGTNYGYTF. CDR3 DNA sequence: TGTGCCAGCAGCGTAGAAGGAGGGACTAACTATGGCTACACCTTC.

Written as DNA, the CDR3 is TGCAGCCCTAGACTAGCGGGAAGGGATGAGCAGTTCTTC. The encoded protein is CSPRLAGRDEQFF. J is TRBJ2-1 and V is TRBV29-1, with TRBD2 identical over 11 bases. The CDR3 runs 13 residues. Germline trimming cut 8 bases from V and 8 bases from J; bases unmatched to any gene: 8. Germline V lookup: CDR1 SQVTM, CDR2 ANQGSEA.

The chain uses TRBV4-3 and TRBJ2-7, with D perhaps being TRBD1 or TRBD2 (6 bases each). V was pared by 0 bases and J by 3 bases, with 15 bases between. The CDR3 loop spans 16 amino acids. The V gene's germline CDR1 is LGHNA and CDR2 YSLEER. The DNA for the CDR3 is TGCGCCAGCAGCCAAGAAGGAGGGTCCAGGGGCTACGAGCAGTACTTC. Translated: CASSQEGGSRGYEQYF.

The J gene is TRBJ2-7, the V gene TRBV27; 13 nucleotides match TRBD2. V trimming: 6 bases; J trimming: 6 bases; junction bases outside the gene matches: 5. CDR1 and CDR2 from the germline V gene are MNHEY and SMNVEV (reference sequence). The CDR3 has 14 amino acids. CDR3 in DNA: TGTGCCAGCAGACTAGCGGGAGGGCAATCCGAGCAGTACTTC. Translated: CASRLAGGQSEQYF.

V usage is TRBV7-9 and J usage is TRBJ2-1, with a weak D call TRBD2 (5 bases). The CDR3 spans 13 residues. Germline lookup yields CDR1 SEHNR and CDR2 FQNEAQ (reference sequence). Trimming removed 0 bases at V and 10 bases at J, with 10 bases between. The CDR3 protein is CASSLALAREQFF. The CDR3 DNA follows: TGTGCCAGCAGCTTAGCGCTAGCAAGAGAGCAGTTCTTC.

The chain uses TRBV6-5 and TRBJ2-2, with D perhaps TRBD2 (5 bases). V lost 2 bases to trimming and J lost 4 bases, with 11 bases between them. Germline V gene sequence: CDR1 MNHEY, CDR2 SVGAGI. This CDR3 contains 15 residues. This CDR3 is CASSYGSAPTGELFF. The CDR3 region has the DNA TGTGCCAGCAGTTACGGTAGCGCTCCCACCGGGGAGCTGTTTTTT.